Ten or more counts support the clone carrying this T cell receptor (beta chain). What it binds is unknown. The sample comes from a study of T-cell memory formation after mild COVID-19. Overall study findings and caveats: Clones from the second wave (peaking day 37) had unconfirmed SARS-CoV-2 specificity.

The trim removed 0 bases at V and 8 bases at J, leaving 8 bases unmatched. CDR1 and CDR2 (germline): SQVTM, ANQGSEA. This CDR3 has 15 residues. Amplification by 5'RACE using constant-segment primers produced TCR alpha and TCR beta cDNA libraries that carried sample barcodes and UMIs. TCRdb called the 5' RACE reads again in MiXCR, with one record for every CDR3 protein. The sample gives roughly 350,000 distinct CDR3 sequences, roughly 13% of which show up once; 20% to 25% is in the top ten. This receptor was identified in a man aged 18 to 29 who had mild COVID-19 (a few samples of this study predate the infection). Cell type and time point are not known. V and J are TRBV29-1 and TRBJ2-1, with TRBD2 matching 9 bases. Input material: PBMCs or a T cell subset sorted from them (not recorded which). For the CDR3, the DNA is TGCAGCGTTGAAGATCAAGCGGGGGGTTTTGATGAGCAGTTCTTC. As protein: CSVEDQAGGFDEQFF.